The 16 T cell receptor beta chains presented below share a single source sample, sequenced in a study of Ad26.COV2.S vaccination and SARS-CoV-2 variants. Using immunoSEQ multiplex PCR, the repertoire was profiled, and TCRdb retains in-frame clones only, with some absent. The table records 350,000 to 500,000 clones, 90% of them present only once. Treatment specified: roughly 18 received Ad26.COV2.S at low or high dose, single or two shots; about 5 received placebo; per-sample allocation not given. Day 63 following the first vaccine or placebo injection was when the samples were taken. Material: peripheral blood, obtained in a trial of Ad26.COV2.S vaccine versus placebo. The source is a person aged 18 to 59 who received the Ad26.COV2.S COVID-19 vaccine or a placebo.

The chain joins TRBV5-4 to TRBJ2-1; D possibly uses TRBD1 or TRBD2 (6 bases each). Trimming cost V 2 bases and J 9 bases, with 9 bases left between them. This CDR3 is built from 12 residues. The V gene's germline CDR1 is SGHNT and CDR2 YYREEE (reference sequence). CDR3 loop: CASSFGGLEQFF. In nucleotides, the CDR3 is TGTGCCAGCAGCTTTGGGGGGCTTGAGCAGTTCTTC.

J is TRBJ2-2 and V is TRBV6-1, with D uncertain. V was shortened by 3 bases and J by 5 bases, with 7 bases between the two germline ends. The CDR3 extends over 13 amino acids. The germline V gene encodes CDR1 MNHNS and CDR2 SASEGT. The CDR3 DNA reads TGTGCCAGCAGTGACGGATTGACCGGGGAGCTGTTTTTT. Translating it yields CASSDGLTGELFF.

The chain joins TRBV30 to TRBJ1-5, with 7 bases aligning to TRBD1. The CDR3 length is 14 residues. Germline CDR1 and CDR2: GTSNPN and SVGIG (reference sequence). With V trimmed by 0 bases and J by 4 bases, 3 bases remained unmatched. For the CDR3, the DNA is TGTGCCTGGAGTGTGGGGACAGCGAATCAGCCCCAGCATTTT. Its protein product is CAWSVGTANQPQHF.

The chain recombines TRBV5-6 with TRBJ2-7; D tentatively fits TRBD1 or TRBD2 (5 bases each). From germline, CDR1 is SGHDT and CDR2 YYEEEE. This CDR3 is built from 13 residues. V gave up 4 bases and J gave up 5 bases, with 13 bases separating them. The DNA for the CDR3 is TGTGCCAGCAGCGCCCCCGGGACGAACGAGCAGTACTTC. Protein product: CASSAPGTNEQYF.

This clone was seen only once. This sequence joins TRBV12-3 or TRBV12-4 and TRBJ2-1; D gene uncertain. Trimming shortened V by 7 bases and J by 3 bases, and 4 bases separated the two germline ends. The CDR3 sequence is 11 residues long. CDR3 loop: CASTNYNEQFF. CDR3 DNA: TGTGCCAGCACCAACTACAATGAGCAGTTCTTC.

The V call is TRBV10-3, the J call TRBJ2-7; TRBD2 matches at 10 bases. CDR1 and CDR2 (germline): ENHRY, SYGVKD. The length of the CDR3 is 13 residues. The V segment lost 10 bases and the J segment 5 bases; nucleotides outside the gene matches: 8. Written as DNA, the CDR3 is TGTGCCACCCTAGCGGGAGTTGTGAACGAGCAGTACTTC. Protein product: CATLAGVVNEQYF.

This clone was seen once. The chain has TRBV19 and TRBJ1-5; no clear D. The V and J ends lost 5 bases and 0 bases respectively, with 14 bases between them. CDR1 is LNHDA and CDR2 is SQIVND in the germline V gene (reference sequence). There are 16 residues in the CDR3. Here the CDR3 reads CASSGRDIHSNQPQHF. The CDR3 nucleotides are TGTGCCAGTAGTGGCCGAGACATCCATAGCAATCAGCCCCAGCATTTT.

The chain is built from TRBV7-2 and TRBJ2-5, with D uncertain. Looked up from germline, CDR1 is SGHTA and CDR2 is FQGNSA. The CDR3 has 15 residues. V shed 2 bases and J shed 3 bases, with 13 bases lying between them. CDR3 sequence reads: CASSLNRAGKETQYF. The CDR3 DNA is TGTGCCAGCAGCTTAAACCGCGCAGGAAAAGAGACCCAGTACTTC.

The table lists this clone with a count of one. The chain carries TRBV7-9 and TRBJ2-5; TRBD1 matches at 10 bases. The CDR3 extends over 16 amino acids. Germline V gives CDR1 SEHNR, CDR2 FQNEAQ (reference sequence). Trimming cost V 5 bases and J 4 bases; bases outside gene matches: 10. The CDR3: CASSKDRGQGGETQYF. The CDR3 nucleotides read TGTGCCAGCAGCAAAGACAGGGGGCAAGGGGGAGAGACCCAGTACTTC.

CDR3 protein: CASSQDQGVGTEAFF. DNA for the CDR3: TGCGCCAGCAGCCAAGATCAAGGGGTGGGCACTGAAGCTTTCTTT. The rearrangement joins TRBV4-3 to TRBJ1-1, with D possibly being TRBD1 (5 bases). The V and J ends lost 0 bases and 4 bases respectively, with 12 bases between them. The CDR3 is made up of 15 amino acids. CDR1 is LGHNA and CDR2 is YSLEER in the germline V gene.

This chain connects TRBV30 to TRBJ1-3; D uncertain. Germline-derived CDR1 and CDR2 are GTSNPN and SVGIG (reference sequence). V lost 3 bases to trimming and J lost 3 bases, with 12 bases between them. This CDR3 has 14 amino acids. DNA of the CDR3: TGTGCCTGGAGCCTGACATTTGGTGGAAACACCATATATTTT. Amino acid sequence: CAWSLTFGGNTIYF.

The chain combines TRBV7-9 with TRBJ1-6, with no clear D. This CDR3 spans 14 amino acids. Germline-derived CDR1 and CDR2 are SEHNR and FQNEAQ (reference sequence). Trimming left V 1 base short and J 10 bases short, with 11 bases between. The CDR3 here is CASSLGRNRSPLHF. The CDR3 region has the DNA TGTGCCAGCAGCTTAGGGAGGAACCGATCACCCCTCCACTTT.

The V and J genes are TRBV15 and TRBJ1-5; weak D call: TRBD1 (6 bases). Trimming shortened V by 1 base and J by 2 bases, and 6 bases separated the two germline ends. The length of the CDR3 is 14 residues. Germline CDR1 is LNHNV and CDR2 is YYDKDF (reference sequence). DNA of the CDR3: TGTGCCACCAGCAGAGGGACAGGCAATCAGCCCCAGCATTTT. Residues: CATSRGTGNQPQHF.

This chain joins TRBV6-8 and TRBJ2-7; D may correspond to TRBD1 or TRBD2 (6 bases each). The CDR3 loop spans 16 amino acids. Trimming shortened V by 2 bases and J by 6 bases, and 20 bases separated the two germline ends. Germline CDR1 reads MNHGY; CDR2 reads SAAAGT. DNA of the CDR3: TGTGCCAGCAGTTACGGGACATGTCGGGGGTTATGCGAGCAGTACTTC. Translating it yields CASSYGTCRGLCEQYF.

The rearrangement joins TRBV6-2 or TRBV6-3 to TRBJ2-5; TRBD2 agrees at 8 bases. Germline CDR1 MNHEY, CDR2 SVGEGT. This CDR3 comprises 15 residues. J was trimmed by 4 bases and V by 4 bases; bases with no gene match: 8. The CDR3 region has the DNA TGTGCCAGCAGTTCAACAGCGGGAGCGAGAGAGACCCAGTACTTC. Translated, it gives CASSSTAGARETQYF.

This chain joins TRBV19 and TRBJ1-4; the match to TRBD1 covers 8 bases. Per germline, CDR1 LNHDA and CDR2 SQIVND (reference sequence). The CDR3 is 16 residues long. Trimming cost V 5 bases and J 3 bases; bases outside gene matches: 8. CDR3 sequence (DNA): TGTGCCAGTAGTTACTCGGACAGGGCGCCTAATGAAAAACTGTTTTTT. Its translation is CASSYSDRAPNEKLFF.